This T cell receptor beta chain comes out of a study of blood T cell repertoires in COVID-19. Study in general: Samples came from the United States, Italy and Spain, spanning acute and convalescent COVID-19.

The authors' processing: By means of reference gene primer amplification, nucleated cell counts were estimated. The data were produced by immunoSEQ multiplex PCR, yet TCRdb's version contains in-frame clones alone and is incomplete. V, J and clone size are taken as reported in that table, and D and trimming were inferred from the DNA itself. The repertoire consists of tens of thousands of clones, with 85% to 95% occurring once and the leading ten covering around 8.3%. Germline V gene sequence: CDR1 MGHRA, CDR2 YSYEKL. The V end lost 4 bases, the J end lost 1 base, and 17 bases lay between the germline ends. This CDR3 has 17 amino acids.

The rearrangement links TRBV4-1 to TRBJ1-5, with D uncertain. This clonotype was sampled from a human donor in a cohort sampled during active COVID-19. Sequenced material: peripheral blood. CDR3 in DNA: TGCGCCAGCAGCCGGACTGTAGGGAGCCCGAGCAATCAGCCCCAGCATTTT. This translates into CASSRTVGSPSNQPQHF.